This T cell receptor (beta chain) was sequenced in a study of blood T cell repertoires in COVID-19. Sequenced by immunoSEQ multiplex PCR; TCRdb stores in-frame clones only, minus some. This table has around 140,000 clones, around 87% appearing once. Losses at the gene ends were 4 bases for V and 4 bases for J; bases not matched to a gene: 8. The germline V gene encodes CDR1 SEHNR and CDR2 FQNEAQ (reference sequence). The CDR3 length is 15 residues. The genes are TRBV7-9 and TRBJ1-1, with 8 bases aligning to TRBD1. Sequencing was performed on peripheral blood. This TCR derives from a man aged 50-60 years who had recovered from COVID-19. The CDR3 nucleotides are TGTGCCAGCAGCTCACGGGCAGGGGGCCTCACTGAAGCTTTCTTT. Amino acid sequence: CASSSRAGGLTEAFF.